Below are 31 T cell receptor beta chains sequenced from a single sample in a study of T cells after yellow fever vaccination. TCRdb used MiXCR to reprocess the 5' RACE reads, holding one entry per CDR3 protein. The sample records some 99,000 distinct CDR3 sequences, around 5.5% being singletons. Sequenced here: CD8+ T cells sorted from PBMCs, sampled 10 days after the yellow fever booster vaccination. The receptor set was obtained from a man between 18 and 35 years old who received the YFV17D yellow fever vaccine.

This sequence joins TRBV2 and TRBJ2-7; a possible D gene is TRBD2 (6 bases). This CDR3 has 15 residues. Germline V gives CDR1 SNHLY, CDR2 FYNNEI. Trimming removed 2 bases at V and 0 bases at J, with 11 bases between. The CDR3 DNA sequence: TGTGCCAGCAGTGAACTCGGGGGTAGCTCCTACGAGCAGTACGTC. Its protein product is CASSELGGSSYEQYV.

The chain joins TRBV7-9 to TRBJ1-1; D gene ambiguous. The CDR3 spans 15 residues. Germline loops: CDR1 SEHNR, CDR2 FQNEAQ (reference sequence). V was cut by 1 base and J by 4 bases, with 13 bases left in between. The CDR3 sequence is CASSLVGDSGTEAFF. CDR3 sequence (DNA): TGTGCCAGCAGCTTAGTCGGGGATTCGGGCACTGAAGCTTTCTTT.

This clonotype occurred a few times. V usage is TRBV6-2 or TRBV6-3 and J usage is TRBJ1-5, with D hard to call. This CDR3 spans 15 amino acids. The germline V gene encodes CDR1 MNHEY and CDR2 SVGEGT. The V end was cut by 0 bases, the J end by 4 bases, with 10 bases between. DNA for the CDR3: TGTGCCAGCAGTTACTCTAATAGGGAAAATCAGCCCCAGCATTTT. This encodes CASSYSNRENQPQHF.

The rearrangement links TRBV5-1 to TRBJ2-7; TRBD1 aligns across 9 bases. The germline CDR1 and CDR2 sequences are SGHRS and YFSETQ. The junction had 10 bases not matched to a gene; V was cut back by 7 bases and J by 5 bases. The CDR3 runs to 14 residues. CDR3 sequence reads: CASSRRDRAHEQYF. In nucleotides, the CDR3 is TGCGCCAGCTCCCGCCGGGACAGGGCCCACGAGCAGTACTTC.

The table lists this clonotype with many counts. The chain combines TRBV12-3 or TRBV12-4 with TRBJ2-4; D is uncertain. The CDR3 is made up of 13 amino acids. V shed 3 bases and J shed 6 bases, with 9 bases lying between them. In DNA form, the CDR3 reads TGTGCCAGCAGTTTCAGAACTGTAAACATTCAGTACTTC. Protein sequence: CASSFRTVNIQYF.

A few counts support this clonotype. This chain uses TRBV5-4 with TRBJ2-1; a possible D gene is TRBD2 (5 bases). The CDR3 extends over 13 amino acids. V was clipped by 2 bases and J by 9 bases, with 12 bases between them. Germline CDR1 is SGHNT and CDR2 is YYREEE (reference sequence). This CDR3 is CASSFGGSGEQFF. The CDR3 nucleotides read TGTGCCAGCAGCTTCGGTGGAAGCGGTGAGCAGTTCTTC.

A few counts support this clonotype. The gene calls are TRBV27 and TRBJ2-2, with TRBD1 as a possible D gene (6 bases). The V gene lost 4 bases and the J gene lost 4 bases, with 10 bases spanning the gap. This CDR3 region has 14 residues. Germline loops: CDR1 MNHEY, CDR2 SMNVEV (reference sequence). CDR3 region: CASSYGGSTGELFF. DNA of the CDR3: TGTGCCAGCAGTTATGGGGGCAGCACCGGGGAGCTGTTTTTT.

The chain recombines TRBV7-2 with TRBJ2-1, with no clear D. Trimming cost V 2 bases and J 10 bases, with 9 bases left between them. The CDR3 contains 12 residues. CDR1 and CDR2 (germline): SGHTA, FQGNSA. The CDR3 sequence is CASSLTTVEQFF. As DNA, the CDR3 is TGTGCCAGCAGCTTAACTACAGTCGAGCAGTTCTTC.

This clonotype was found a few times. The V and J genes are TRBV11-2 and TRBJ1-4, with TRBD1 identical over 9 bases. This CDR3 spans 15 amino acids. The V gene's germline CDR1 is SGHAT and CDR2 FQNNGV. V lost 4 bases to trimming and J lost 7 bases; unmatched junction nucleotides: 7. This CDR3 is CASSSAGTGFEKLFF. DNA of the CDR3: TGTGCCAGCAGCTCCGCCGGGACAGGGTTTGAAAAACTGTTTTTT.

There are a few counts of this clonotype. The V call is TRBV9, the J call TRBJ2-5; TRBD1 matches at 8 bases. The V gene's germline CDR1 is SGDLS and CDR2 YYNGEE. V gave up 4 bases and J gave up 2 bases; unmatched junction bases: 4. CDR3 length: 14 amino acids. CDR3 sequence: CASSSRDRQETQYF. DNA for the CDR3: TGTGCCAGCAGCTCTCGGGACAGGCAAGAGACCCAGTACTTC. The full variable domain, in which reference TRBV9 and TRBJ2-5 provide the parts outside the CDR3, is DSGVTQTPKHLITATGQRVTLRCSPRSGDLSVYWYQQSLDQGLQFLIQYYNGEERAKGNILERFSAQQFPDLHSELNLSSLELGDSALYFCASSSRDRQETQYFGPGTRLLVL.

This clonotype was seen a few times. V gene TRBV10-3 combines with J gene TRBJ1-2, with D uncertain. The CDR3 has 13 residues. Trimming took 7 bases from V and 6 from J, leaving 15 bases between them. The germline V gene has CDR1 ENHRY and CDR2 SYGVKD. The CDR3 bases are TGTGCCATCATTGGACCGACGAGCCATGGCTACACCTTC. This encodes CAIIGPTSHGYTF.

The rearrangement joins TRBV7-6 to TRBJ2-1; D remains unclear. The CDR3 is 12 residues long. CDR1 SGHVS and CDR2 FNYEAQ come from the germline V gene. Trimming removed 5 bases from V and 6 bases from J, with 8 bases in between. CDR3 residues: CASSADGNEQFF. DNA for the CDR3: TGTGCCAGCAGCGCCGACGGCAATGAGCAGTTCTTC.

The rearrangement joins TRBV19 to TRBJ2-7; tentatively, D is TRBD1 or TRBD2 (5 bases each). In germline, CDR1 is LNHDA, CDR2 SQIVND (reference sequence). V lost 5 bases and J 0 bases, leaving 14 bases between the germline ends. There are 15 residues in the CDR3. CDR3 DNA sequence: TGTGCCAGTAGTGCCAGGGACCGATCCTCCTACGAGCAGTACTTC. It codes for CASSARDRSSYEQYF.

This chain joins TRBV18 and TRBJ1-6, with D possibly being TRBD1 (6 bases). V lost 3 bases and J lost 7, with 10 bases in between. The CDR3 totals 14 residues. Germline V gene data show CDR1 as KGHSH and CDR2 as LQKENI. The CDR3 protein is CASSPRGDNSPLHF. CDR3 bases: TGTGCCAGCTCACCGAGGGGGGACAATTCACCCCTCCACTTT. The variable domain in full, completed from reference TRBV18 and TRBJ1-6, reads NAGVMQNPRHLVRRRGQEARLRCSPMKGHSHVYWYRQLPEEGLKFMVYLQKENIIDESGMPKERFSAEFPKEGPSILRIQQVVRGDSAAYFCASSPRGDNSPLHFGNGTRLTVT.

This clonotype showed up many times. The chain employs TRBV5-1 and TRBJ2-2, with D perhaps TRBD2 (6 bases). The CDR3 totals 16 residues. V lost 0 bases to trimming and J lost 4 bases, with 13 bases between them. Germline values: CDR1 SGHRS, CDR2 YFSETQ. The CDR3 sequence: CASSLERARGTGELFF. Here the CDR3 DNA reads TGCGCCAGCAGCTTGGAGCGGGCGCGGGGCACCGGGGAGCTGTTTTTT.

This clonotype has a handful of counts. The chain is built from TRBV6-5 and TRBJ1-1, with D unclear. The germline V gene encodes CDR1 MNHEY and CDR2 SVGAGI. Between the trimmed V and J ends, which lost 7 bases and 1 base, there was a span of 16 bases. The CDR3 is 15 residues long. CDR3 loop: CASTHGWEQNTEAFF. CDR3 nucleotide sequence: TGTGCCAGCACCCACGGGTGGGAGCAGAACACTGAAGCTTTCTTT.

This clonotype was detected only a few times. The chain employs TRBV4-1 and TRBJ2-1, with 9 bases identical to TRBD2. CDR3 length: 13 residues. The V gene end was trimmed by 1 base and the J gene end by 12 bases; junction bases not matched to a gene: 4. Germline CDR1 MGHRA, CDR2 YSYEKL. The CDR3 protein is CASSQGERGAQFF. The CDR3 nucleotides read TGCGCCAGCAGCCAAGGCGAGCGGGGGGCGCAGTTCTTC.

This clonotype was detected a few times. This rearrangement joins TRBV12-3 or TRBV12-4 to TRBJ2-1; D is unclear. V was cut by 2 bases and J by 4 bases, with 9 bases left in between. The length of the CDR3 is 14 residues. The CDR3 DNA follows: TGTGCCAGCAGTTTACCCGACTTTTACAATGAGCAGTTCTTC. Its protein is CASSLPDFYNEQFF.

CDR3 bases: TGTGCCGTTAGGGGTAACACTGAAGCTTTCTTT. Translating it yields CAVRGNTEAFF. The rearrangement links TRBV2 to TRBJ1-1, with D possibly matching TRBD1 (5 bases). Trimming cost V 11 bases and J 2 bases, with 9 bases left between them. Germline assignment: CDR1 SNHLY and CDR2 FYNNEI. This CDR3 region has 11 residues.

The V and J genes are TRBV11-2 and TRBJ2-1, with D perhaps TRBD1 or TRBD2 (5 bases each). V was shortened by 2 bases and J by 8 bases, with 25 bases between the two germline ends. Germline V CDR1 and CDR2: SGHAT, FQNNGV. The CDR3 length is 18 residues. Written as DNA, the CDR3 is TGTGCCAGCAGCTTAAATCGGTTTTCGGGGCCAGGGTCCGATGAGCAGTTCTTC. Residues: CASSLNRFSGPGSDEQFF.

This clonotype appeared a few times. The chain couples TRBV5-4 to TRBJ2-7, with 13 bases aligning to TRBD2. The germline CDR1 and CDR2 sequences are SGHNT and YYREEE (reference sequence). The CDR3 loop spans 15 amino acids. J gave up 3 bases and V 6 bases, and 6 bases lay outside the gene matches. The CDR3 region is CASTSGTSGDYEQYV. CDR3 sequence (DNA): TGTGCCAGCACATCCGGGACTAGCGGGGACTACGAGCAGTACGTC.

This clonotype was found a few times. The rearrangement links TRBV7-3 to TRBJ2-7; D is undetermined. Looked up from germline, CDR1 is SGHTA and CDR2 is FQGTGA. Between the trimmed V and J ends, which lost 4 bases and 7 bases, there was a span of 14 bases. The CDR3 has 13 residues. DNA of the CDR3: TGTGCCAGCAGCTCTACTGACTCTGGGGAGCAGTACTTC. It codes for CASSSTDSGEQYF.

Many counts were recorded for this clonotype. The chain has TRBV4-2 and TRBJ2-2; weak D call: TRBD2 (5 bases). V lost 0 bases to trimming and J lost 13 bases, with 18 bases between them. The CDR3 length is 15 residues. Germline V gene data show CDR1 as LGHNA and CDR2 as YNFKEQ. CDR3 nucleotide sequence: TGTGCCAGCAGCCAAGAGGTGGATGTTGGTGGAGGGCTGTTTTTT. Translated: CASSQEVDVGGGLFF.

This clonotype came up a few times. CDR3 protein: CASSVGGGRSGELFF. CDR3 DNA sequence: TGTGCCAGCAGCGTGGGCGGGGGGCGATCCGGGGAGCTGTTTTTT. The chain couples TRBV9 to TRBJ2-2; TRBD2 matches at 8 bases. The V and J ends lost 2 bases and 6 bases, in that order; junction bases with no gene match: 6. Germline assignment: CDR1 SGDLS and CDR2 YYNGEE. CDR3 size: 15 residues.

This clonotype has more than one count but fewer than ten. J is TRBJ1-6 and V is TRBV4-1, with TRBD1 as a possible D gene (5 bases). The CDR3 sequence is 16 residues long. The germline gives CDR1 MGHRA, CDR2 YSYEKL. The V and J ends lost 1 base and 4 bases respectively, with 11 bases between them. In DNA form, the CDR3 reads TGCGCCAGCAGCCAAGCTTTGGGGGGGTATAATTCACCCCTCCACTTT. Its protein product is CASSQALGGYNSPLHF.

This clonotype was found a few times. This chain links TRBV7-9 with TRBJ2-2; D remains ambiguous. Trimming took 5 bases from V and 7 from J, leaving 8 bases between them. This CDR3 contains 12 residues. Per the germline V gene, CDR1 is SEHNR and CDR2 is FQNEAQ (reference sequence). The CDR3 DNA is TGTGCCAGCAGCCCCAAGGGCGGGGAGCTGTTTTTT. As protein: CASSPKGGELFF.

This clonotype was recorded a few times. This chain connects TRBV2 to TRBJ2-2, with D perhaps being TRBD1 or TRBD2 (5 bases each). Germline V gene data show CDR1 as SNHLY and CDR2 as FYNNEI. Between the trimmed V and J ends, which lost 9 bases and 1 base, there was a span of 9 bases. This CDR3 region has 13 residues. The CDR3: CARGRENTGELFF. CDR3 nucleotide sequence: TGTGCCAGGGGACGAGAGAACACCGGGGAGCTGTTTTTT.

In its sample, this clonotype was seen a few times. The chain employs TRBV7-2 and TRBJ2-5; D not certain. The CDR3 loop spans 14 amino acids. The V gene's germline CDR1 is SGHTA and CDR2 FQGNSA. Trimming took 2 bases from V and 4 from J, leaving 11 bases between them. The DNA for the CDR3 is TGTGCCAGCAGCTTAAAACCTGTAAGAGAGACCCAGTACTTC. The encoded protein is CASSLKPVRETQYF.

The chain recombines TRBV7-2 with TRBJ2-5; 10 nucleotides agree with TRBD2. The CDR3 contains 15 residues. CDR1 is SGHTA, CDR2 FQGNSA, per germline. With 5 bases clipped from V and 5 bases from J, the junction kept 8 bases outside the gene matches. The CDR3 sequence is CASSILAGGGETQYF. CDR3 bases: TGTGCCAGCAGCATCTTAGCGGGGGGTGGGGAGACCCAGTACTTC.

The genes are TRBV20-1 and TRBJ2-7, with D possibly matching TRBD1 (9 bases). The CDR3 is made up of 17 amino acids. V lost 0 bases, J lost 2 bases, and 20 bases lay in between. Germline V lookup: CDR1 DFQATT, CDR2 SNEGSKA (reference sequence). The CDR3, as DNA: TGCAGTGCTAGAGATCCGGGGGGGACAGGGATTCCCTACGAGCAGTACTTC. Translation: CSARDPGGTGIPYEQYF.

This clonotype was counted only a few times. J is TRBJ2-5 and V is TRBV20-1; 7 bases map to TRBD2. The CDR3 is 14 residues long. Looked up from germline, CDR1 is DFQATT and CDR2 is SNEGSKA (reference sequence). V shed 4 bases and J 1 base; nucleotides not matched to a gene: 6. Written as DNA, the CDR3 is TGCAGTGCTAATGTGGGGGGGTTCCAAGAGACCCAGTACTTC. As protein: CSANVGGFQETQYF.